A selection of T cell receptor beta chains follows, all from one sample in a study of blood T cell repertoires in COVID-19. The protocol was immunoSEQ multiplex PCR, while the TCRdb copy is restricted to in-frame clones and leaves out a portion. This repertoire shows approximately 98,000 clones, roughly 80% found once; its top ten account for roughly a tenth. The sequenced sample was peripheral blood. These receptors were obtained from a woman at least 80 years old with acute or convalescent COVID-19. Each CDR3 is given with its conserved first and last residue. Fields, in order: clone size, J gene, V gene, D gene, CDR3 DNA, CDR3 protein. D genes are given only for firm matches. The size of a clone is reported for some rows only, either as once, few or many, or as a class for expanded clones.

. TRBJ2-1 TRBV7-9 TRBD2 TGTGCCAGCAGCTTGGGGGGACTAGCGGGTTCTGACAATGAGCAGTTCTTC CASSLGGLAGSDNEQFF
many TRBJ1-5 TRBV2 . TGTGCCAGCGCGACGATCCAGGGTTCTGGGAATCAGCCCCAGCATTTT CASATIQGSGNQPQHF
once TRBJ2-7 TRBV6-2/TRBV6-3 . TGTGCCAGCAGTTATAACAGAGTCTACGAGCAGTACTTC CASSYNRVYEQYF
. TRBJ2-1 TRBV7-8 TRBD1 TGTGCCAGCAGCTCCGCCCGGGACAGGTACTCCTACAATGAGCAGTTCTTC CASSSARDRYSYNEQFF
. TRBJ2-7 TRBV6-5 . TGTGCCAGCAGTCGAGGGGGGGGGAGCTCCTACGAGCAGTACTTC CASSRGGGSSYEQYF
. TRBJ1-2 TRBV10-3 . TGTGCCATCACGGTTGAGGGTATCAACTATGGCTACACCTTC CAITVEGINYGYTF
once TRBJ1-5 TRBV28 TRBD1 TGTGCCAGCAGTTTAGGACAGGCTTTCAATTTT CASSLGQAFNF
. TRBJ1-6 TRBV2 TRBD1 TGTGCCAGCAGTGCCCCCGACAGGGAGCCCCTCCACTTT CASSAPDREPLHF
few TRBJ2-7 TRBV5-4 . TGTGCCAGCAGCTCGGGGGACAGTTACTACGAGCAGTACTTC CASSSGDSYYEQYF
. TRBJ1-3 TRBV5-1 . TGCGCCAGCAGCTTGGAAGGGGTGATTAGGAACACCATATATTTT CASSLEGVIRNTIYF
. TRBJ1-1 TRBV10-3 . TGTGCCACCTTAACCAGGGAAACCCAACAAGCTTTCTTT CATLTRETQQAFF
. TRBJ1-6 TRBV6-2/TRBV6-3 . TGTGCCAGCAGTTACCGGGGGATGACACCCCTCCACTTT CASSYRGMTPLHF
. TRBJ1-1 TRBV3-1/TRBV3-2 TRBD1 TGTGCCAGCAGCCGAAGACAGGGGGCGCGGGCTGAAGCTTTCTTT CASSRRQGARAEAFF
. TRBJ1-5 TRBV5-1 TRBD1 TGCGCCAGCAGCCGGGGACAGGGGGCCGGTCAGCCCCAGCATTTT CASSRGQGAGQPQHF
once TRBJ2-5 TRBV5-1 TRBD1 TGCGCCAGCAGCTTTGAAGGGACAGGGAGTACGACCCAGTACTTC CASSFEGTGSTTQYF
. TRBJ1-1 TRBV28 . TGTGCCAGCAGTTCCGGACAGACGGGGAACACTGAAGCTTTCTTT CASSSGQTGNTEAFF
. TRBJ1-2 TRBV9 . TGTGCCAGCAGTAAAAGGGCTGGGACAATCTATGGCTACACCTTC CASSKRAGTIYGYTF
. TRBJ2-2 TRBV19 . TGTGCCAGTAGTTCGGGAGCGTCCACCGGGGAGCTGTTTTTT CASSSGASTGELFF
. TRBJ2-2 TRBV6-5 . TGTGCCAGCAGTCCCCAGCGTGCCGGGGAGCTGTTTTTT CASSPQRAGELFF
. TRBJ1-2 TRBV19 TRBD1 TGTGCCAGCTCCGGGACAGGGGGTGCCGAGGGCTACACCTTC CASSGTGGAEGYTF
. TRBJ1-2 TRBV7-9 . TGTGCCAGCAGCTTATCCTCGGACGGGAGGGGTGGCTACACCTTC CASSLSSDGRGGYTF
. TRBJ2-5 TRBV19 . TGTGCCAGTAGTATAGGTAACAGCCAAACGGAGACCCAGTACTTC CASSIGNSQTETQYF
. TRBJ1-2 TRBV7-8 . TGTGCCAGCAGCTTAGCAAAAGAGGGCCGGGGCTACACCTTC CASSLAKEGRGYTF
. TRBJ2-2 TRBV27 TRBD2 TGTGCCAGCAGTTGCCCGACTAGCGGGGGGTGTTCCGGGGAGCTGTTTTTT CASSCPTSGGCSGELFF
. TRBJ1-5 TRBV19 . TGTGCCAGTAGTAGGGACACCCATCAGCCCCAGCATTTT CASSRDTHQPQHF
. TRBJ1-1 TRBV28 . TGTGCCAGCAGTTTAGGGGGGGCTGCGGCCACTGAAGCTTTCTTT CASSLGGAAATEAFF
few TRBJ2-1 TRBV19 TRBD1 TGTGCCAGCGACACACCGGGACAGGGCAATGAGCAGTTCTTC CASDTPGQGNEQFF
. TRBJ1-1 TRBV10-3 . TGTGCCACTACGATGGACATGAACACTGAAGCTTTCTTT CATTMDMNTEAFF
. TRBJ1-2 TRBV9 . TGTGCCAGCAGCGTAGCTTCCGGGAACTATGGCTACACCTTC CASSVASGNYGYTF
. TRBJ2-7 TRBV6-2/TRBV6-3 . TGTGCCAGCAGTTATTGGGGGCTCCGCGAGCAGTACTTC CASSYWGLREQYF
. TRBJ2-7 TRBV18 TRBD1 TGTGCCAGCTCACGATGGGGGGACAGGATTCCGGAGGAGCAGTACTTC CASSRWGDRIPEEQYF
few TRBJ1-2 TRBV3-1/TRBV3-2 . TGTGCCAGCAGCCAACAGACAGCGACCGGCGGCTACACCTTC CASSQQTATGGYTF
. TRBJ2-5 TRBV19 TRBD1 TGTGCCAGTAGTATCGTCACAGGGGGGTTAGAGACCCAGTACTTC CASSIVTGGLETQYF
. TRBJ2-3 TRBV9 TRBD2 TGTGCCAGCAGCCCCGAGGGGCTAGCGGGGGGAGGTACGCAGTATTTT CASSPEGLAGGGTQYF
. TRBJ2-1 TRBV11-2 . TGTGCCAGCAGCTTACCGGGGGGCCCCTACAATGAGCAGTTCTTC CASSLPGGPYNEQFF
. TRBJ2-1 TRBV6-4 . TGTGCCAGCAGTCCTTCAGGAGGCGGATACAATGAGCAGTTCTTC CASSPSGGGYNEQFF
. TRBJ2-3 TRBV25-1 TRBD2 TGTGCCAGCAGTGAATATAAAAGCGGGGGGGCGGGAGATACGCAGTATTTT CASSEYKSGGAGDTQYF
. TRBJ1-1 TRBV10-2 TRBD1 TGCGCCAGCAGTCGGGACAGGGGATCTACTACTGAAGCTTTCTTT CASSRDRGSTTEAFF
. TRBJ2-7 TRBV19 . TGTGCCACTACGGAGGGATATTCCTACGAGCAGTACTTC CATTEGYSYEQYF
. TRBJ2-3 TRBV2 . TGTGCCAGCTTCCAGGGGGAGGCAGATACGCAGTATTTT CASFQGEADTQYF
few TRBJ1-5 TRBV2 TRBD1 TGTGCCAGCAGCGGGGACAGGGCCGGCAATCAGCCCCAGCATTTT CASSGDRAGNQPQHF
. TRBJ1-6 TRBV5-6 . TGTGCCAGCAGCTTGATAAGTGGGGCGGCACCCCTCCACTTT CASSLISGAAPLHF
. TRBJ1-5 TRBV7-9 . TGTGCCAGCAGCTTAGGGGTCCGGGGGAGCAATCAGCCCCAGCATTTT CASSLGVRGSNQPQHF
once TRBJ1-5 TRBV28 . TGTGCCAGCGGGACAATTCTTAGCAATCAGCCCCAGCATTTT CASGTILSNQPQHF
. TRBJ1-3 TRBV10-3 TRBD1 TGTGCCATCAGTGAACGACAGGGGGCTGGAAACACCATATATTTT CAISERQGAGNTIYF
few TRBJ1-1 TRBV19 TRBD1 TGTGCCAGTAGTATCGGGGACAGGGGGCGCCGCGGTGAAGCTTTCTTT CASSIGDRGRRGEAFF
. TRBJ1-5 TRBV24-1 TRBD1 TGTGCCACCAGCCCCGGGGACAGGGGAACCGACCAGCCCCAGCATTTT CATSPGDRGTDQPQHF
once TRBJ2-5 TRBV11-2 . TGTGCCAGCAGCTTAGGGCTAGACCAAGAGACCCAGTACTTC CASSLGLDQETQYF
. TRBJ1-3 TRBV27 . TGTGCCAGCAGTTTTCAGGCCCGATCTGGAAACACCATATATTTT CASSFQARSGNTIYF
. TRBJ2-1 TRBV7-2 TRBD2 TGTGCCAGCAGCTTAGGAGCGGGGGGGCTTTGGGAGCAGTTCTTC CASSLGAGGLWEQFF
. TRBJ2-1 TRBV14 . TGTGCCAGCAGCCAAGAAACTCAACGGTTCTTC CASSQETQRFF